This entry lists 12 T cell receptor beta chains sequenced from one sample in a study of shared clonotypes between healthy human individuals. TCRdb's table, derived via immunoSEQ multiplex PCR, lists solely in-frame clones and lacks some. The repertoire holds about 710,000 clones, with 55% to 75% as singletons. The source material was memory CD4+ T cells sorted from blood. Subset meaning: CD45RA-negative fraction. These receptor sequences come from a woman under 40 in good health.

This clone was detected a few times. The chain employs TRBV5-1 and TRBJ2-1; 8 bases fit TRBD2. The ends lost 4 bases at V and 8 bases at J; junction bases unmatched: 8. CDR3 size: 14 residues. Per germline, CDR1 SGHRS and CDR2 YFSETQ. CDR3 region: CASSNPAGVDEQFF. CDR3 in DNA: TGCGCCAGCAGCAACCCAGCGGGAGTGGATGAGCAGTTCTTC.

The chain recombines TRBV9 with TRBJ2-1; no reliable D call. The CDR3 loop spans 15 amino acids. Between the trimmed V and J ends, which lost 1 base and 0 bases, there was a span of 8 bases. Germline assignment: CDR1 SGDLS and CDR2 YYNGEE. The CDR3 DNA reads TGTGCCAGCAGCGTAAGGCCCAGCTCCTACAATGAGCAGTTCTTC. This codes for CASSVRPSSYNEQFF. The entire variable domain, with the rest obtained from reference TRBV9 and TRBJ2-1, is as follows: DSGVTQTPKHLITATGQRVTLRCSPRSGDLSVYWYQQSLDQGLQFLIQYYNGEERAKGNILERFSAQQFPDLHSELNLSSLELGDSALYFCASSVRPSSYNEQFFGPGTRLTVL.

This clone has only one observation. The J gene is TRBJ2-7, the V gene TRBV14; D is undetermined. Germline-derived CDR1 and CDR2 are SGHDN and FVKESK. CDR3 length equals 16 residues. Trimming shortened V by 1 base and J by 0 bases, and 13 bases separated the two germline ends. The CDR3 protein is CASSQAGPHLSYEQYF. Here the CDR3 DNA reads TGTGCCAGCAGCCAAGCCGGACCCCATCTCTCCTACGAGCAGTACTTC. Full variable domain (outside the CDR3, taken from reference TRBV14 and TRBJ2-7): EAGVTQFPSHSVIEKGQTVTLRCDPISGHDNLYWYRRVMGKEIKFLLHFVKESKQDESGMPNNRFLAERTGGTYSTLKVQPAELEDSGVYFCASSQAGPHLSYEQYFGPGTRLTVT.

In nucleotides, the CDR3 is TGCGCCAGCAGCCACGGGACAGGGTCGCTCGAGCAGTACTTC. Translated, it gives CASSHGTGSLEQYF. The chain uses TRBV5-1 and TRBJ2-7, with 9 bases identical to TRBD1. This CDR3 comprises 14 residues. Germline V gives CDR1 SGHRS, CDR2 YFSETQ. Trimming removed 4 bases from V and 6 bases from J; junction bases left unmatched: 8.

The count of this clone is one. V usage is TRBV2 and J usage is TRBJ1-1, with 7 bases lining up with TRBD1. With V trimmed by 7 bases and J by 1 base, 6 bases remained unmatched. The CDR3 covers 14 residues. Germline CDR1 SNHLY, CDR2 FYNNEI. CDR3 loop: CASTRQGSNTEAFF. The CDR3 DNA sequence: TGTGCCAGCACTCGACAGGGATCGAACACTGAAGCTTTCTTT.

This rearrangement joins TRBV30 to TRBJ2-1, with TRBD2 matching 8 bases. CDR1 GTSNPN and CDR2 SVGIG come from the germline V gene (reference sequence). The V gene end was trimmed by 2 bases and the J gene end by 15 bases; junction bases not matched to a gene: 18. This CDR3 has 15 residues. This CDR3 is CAWSYGSGNVGGRFF. Here the CDR3 DNA reads TGTGCCTGGAGTTACGGTAGCGGGAACGTAGGTGGAAGGTTCTTC. Full variable domain (outside the CDR3, taken from reference TRBV30 and TRBJ2-1): SQTIHQWPATLVQPVGSPLSLECTVEGTSNPNLYWYRQAAGRGLQLLFYSVGIGQISSEVPQNLSASRPQDRQFILSSKKLLLSDSGFYLCAWSYGSGNVGGRFFGPGTRLTVL.

The chain has TRBV27 and TRBJ2-7; D might be TRBD1 or TRBD2, each matching 5 bases. The CDR3 length is 16 residues. Germline V gene lookup returns CDR1 MNHEY and CDR2 SMNVEV (reference sequence). V was pared by 6 bases and J by 2 bases, with 20 bases between. This CDR3 reads CASSFRLRDLTYEQYF. The CDR3 DNA reads as TGTGCCAGCAGCTTTAGGCTTCGGGACCTTACCTACGAGCAGTACTTC.

The J gene is TRBJ2-5, the V gene TRBV18; D not resolved. V dropped 9 bases and J dropped 3 bases, with 11 bases sitting between them. Germline CDR1 is KGHSH and CDR2 is LQKENI. CDR3 length: 12 residues. The CDR3 DNA reads as TGTGCCAGTTCAACGGCCGAAGAGACCCAGTACTTC. Translating it yields CASSTAEETQYF. Drawing the rest from reference TRBV18 and TRBJ2-5, the complete variable domain is NAGVMQNPRHLVRRRGQEARLRCSPMKGHSHVYWYRQLPEEGLKFMVYLQKENIIDESGMPKERFSAEFPKEGPSILRIQQVVRGDSAAYFCASSTAEETQYFGPGTRLLVL.

The J gene is TRBJ2-7, the V gene TRBV28, with D maybe TRBD1 (6 bases). CDR3 length: 12 residues. Germline V gene data show CDR1 as MDHEN and CDR2 as SYDVKM. V lost 5 bases and J lost 8, with 13 bases in between. DNA for the CDR3: TGTGCCAGCAGTCCACAGGGTCATAAGCAGTACTTC. Translated: CASSPQGHKQYF.

The rearrangement joins TRBV18 to TRBJ2-3; either TRBD1 or TRBD2 may fit D (5 bases each). CDR3 size: 15 residues. Germline V CDR1 and CDR2: KGHSH, LQKENI. Trimming removed 1 base from V and 2 bases from J, with 10 bases in between. This CDR3 is CASSPRGADTDTQYF. In DNA, the CDR3 is TGTGCCAGCTCACCACGAGGGGCCGACACAGATACGCAGTATTTT.

This clone was seen a handful of times. The V gene is TRBV27, the J gene TRBJ2-7, with TRBD1 as a possible D gene (5 bases). From germline, CDR1 is MNHEY and CDR2 SMNVEV (reference sequence). The CDR3 loop spans 14 amino acids. Deletions cut 6 bases from V and 3 bases from J, with 15 bases between. The CDR3 nucleotides are TGTGCCAGCAGAGTCAGGCAGGGTTACTACGAGCAGTACTTC. This codes for CASRVRQGYYEQYF.

Notes on this clone: This sequence may be a read error, since a much larger clone differs from it by one base. The same CDR3 arises from other DNA sequences in this sample as well. The J gene is TRBJ2-7, the V gene TRBV23-1; the D is unclear. TRBV23-1 is an ORF, and what it does is uncertain. This CDR3 comprises 11 residues. Trimming stripped 3 bases from V and 3 bases from J, with 3 bases between. The CDR3 protein is CASSQGYEQYF. CDR3 nucleotides: TGCGCCAGCAGTCAGGGCTACGAGCAGTACTTC.